A selection of T cell receptor beta chains follows, all from one sample in a study of cytomegalovirus exposure and HLA in healthy donors. Clones were sequenced by immunoSEQ multiplex PCR, and TCRdb holds only the in-frame ones, with some missing. The sample contains about 120,000 clones, around 82% of which appear only once. The sample consisted of PBMCs. The source is a male donor in good health and CMV-seropositive. The CDR3 runs from the conserved cysteine through the conserved F or W. The order of the fields is D gene, V gene, J gene, CDR3 length, CDR3 protein. The D gene is left open where the match is weak.

>-|TRBV7-2|TRBJ2-3|14
CASSPGSPLYTQYF
>-|TRBV5-1|TRBJ2-7|15
CASSPGAGQIYEQYF
>-|TRBV18|TRBJ1-2|12
CASSPRGNGYTF
>-|TRBV6-4|TRBJ2-3|13
CASSERNTDTQYF
>TRBD2|TRBV6-5|TRBJ2-5|13
CASKVAGRETQYF
>-|TRBV5-1|TRBJ2-3|14
CASSLSRVTDTQYF
>-|TRBV19|TRBJ1-1|14
CAAQRGTLNTEAFF
>-|TRBV5-5|TRBJ1-1|17
CASSLGQEGPVNTEAFF
>-|TRBV6-5|TRBJ2-7|12
CASSPLAGEQYF
>TRBD1|TRBV27|TRBJ1-5|15
CASSPRQGLDQPQHF
>TRBD2|TRBV28|TRBJ2-1|15
CASTSAGGPWNEQFF
>-|TRBV4-1|TRBJ2-7|14
CASSGRALSYEQYF
>-|TRBV9|TRBJ2-2|13
CASSVRFIGELFF
>-|TRBV6-6|TRBJ2-7|14
CASSGQRQVLEQYF
>TRBD2|TRBV28|TRBJ2-5|17
CASTPGLAGGGQETQYF
>-|TRBV5-8|TRBJ2-7|12
CASSFTRYEQYF
>-|TRBV4-1|TRBJ1-5|13
CASSQVTRQPQHF
>-|TRBV6-1|TRBJ2-4|12
CASSATGNIQYF
>TRBD1|TRBV18|TRBJ2-7|15
CASSPDHRGVYEQYF
>TRBD2|TRBV10-2|TRBJ2-7|15
CASILGTSGEYEQYF
>-|TRBV29-1|TRBJ2-2|14
CSARDRRDTGELFF
>-|TRBV7-9|TRBJ1-2|13
CASSFADNYGYTF
>-|TRBV7-3|TRBJ1-1|14
CASSSRPRDTEAFF
>-|TRBV4-1|TRBJ2-7|16
CASSQVLRGKSYEQYF
>-|TRBV29-1|TRBJ2-7|13
CSVEDGNSYEQYF
>TRBD2|TRBV28|TRBJ2-1|15
CASRSPSGRSHEQFF
>-|TRBV7-9|TRBJ2-3|15
CASSLDGRGTDTQYF
>TRBD1|TRBV4-1|TRBJ2-7|17
CASSQANPGQGAYEQYF
>-|TRBV10-3|TRBJ2-3|16
CAISDRVGGEADTQYF
>-|TRBV18|TRBJ1-1|15
CASSPQVGANTEAFF
>-|TRBV9|TRBJ2-2|13
CASMTGNTGELFF
>-|TRBV7-9|TRBJ2-7|13
CASRRGQFYEQYF
>TRBD2|TRBV19|TRBJ2-3|14
CASSGTSVGDTQYF
>TRBD1|TRBV6-1|TRBJ1-5|14
CASSQTGGRQPQHF
>TRBD1|TRBV9|TRBJ2-1|15
CASSVDGQGSREQFF
>TRBD1|TRBV7-9|TRBJ1-2|17
CASSYSSGQLANYGYTF
>TRBD2|TRBV7-9|TRBJ2-2|14
CASKSAGDTGELFF
>-|TRBV5-1|TRBJ1-4|13
CASSWRQSEKLFF
>-|TRBV7-3|TRBJ2-6|16
CASSASPGAGANVLTF
>TRBD1|TRBV7-9|TRBJ2-4|16
CASSLVTGAGKNIQYF
>-|TRBV5-5|TRBJ2-5|14
CASSSSSEFETQYF
>-|TRBV9|TRBJ1-3|13
CASSGQAGNTIYF
>TRBD2|TRBV7-7|TRBJ2-5|16
CASSSGTSGTSETQYF
>-|TRBV11-1|TRBJ2-7|16
CASSSPDSGGPYEQYF